These T cell receptor beta chains were read from a single sample in a study of technical replicates of blood from several donors. The assay was immunoSEQ multiplex PCR, and TCRdb's table has in-frame clones only and misses some. The sample records about 75,000 clones, 95% to 98% being singletons. Sequenced material: T cells isolated from PBMCs. The receptors were sampled from a human donor in good health. The CDR3 runs from the conserved cysteine through the conserved F or W. D genes are given only for firm matches. The size field is filled for only some rows; it gives once, few, many or a size class.

>TRBD2|TRBJ2-3|.|TRBV7-9|13
TGTGCCAGCCGTAGGGAGGGAACAGATACGCAGTATTTT
CASRREGTDTQYF
>TRBD1|TRBJ1-4|.|TRBV5-8|15
TGTGCCAGCAGCTTGGGGAGACAGGGGATGGAAAAACTGTTTTTT
CASSLGRQGMEKLFF
>.|TRBJ1-1|once|TRBV5-6|14
TGTGCCAGCAGTTTCCTAACAGGGACCACTGAAGCTTTCTTT
CASSFLTGTTEAFF
>TRBD2|TRBJ2-7|.|TRBV30|17
TGTGCCTGGAGCTCGCCTGACTGGAGCGGGAGTCCGGGAGAGCAGTACTTC
CAWSSPDWSGSPGEQYF
>.|TRBJ2-3|.|TRBV27|14
TGTGCCAGCAGTTTAGGGGGGGCCGCAGATACGCAGTATTTT
CASSLGGAADTQYF
>.|TRBJ1-2|.|TRBV27|14
TGTGCCAGCAGTGATAGGGGGTATAACTATGGCTACACCTTC
CASSDRGYNYGYTF
>.|TRBJ1-1|once|TRBV11-2|11
TGTGCCAGCAGCCTGTACACTGAAGCTTTCTTT
CASSLYTEAFF
>.|TRBJ1-2|.|TRBV30|14
TGTGCCTGGAGGTTCACAGGGATGAGGAATGGCTACACCTTC
CAWRFTGMRNGYTF
>.|TRBJ2-7|.|TRBV7-9|12
TGTGCCAGCAGCTCCCGTTATAACGAGCAGTACTTC
CASSSRYNEQYF
>TRBD1|TRBJ2-1|.|TRBV27|21
TGTGCCAGCACCAAAACGGGACAGGGGGTCGTTAGCGGGAAAACCTACAATGAGCAGTTCTTC
CASTKTGQGVVSGKTYNEQFF
>.|TRBJ1-5|once|TRBV6-5|15
TGTGCCAGCAGTGCCATTTGGTCCCTAGATCAGCCCCAGCATTTT
CASSAIWSLDQPQHF
>TRBD2|TRBJ2-3|.|TRBV5-4|17
TGTGCCAGCAGCTTGGTCCCTCTTAGGGAGGGTACAGATACGCAGTATTTT
CASSLVPLREGTDTQYF